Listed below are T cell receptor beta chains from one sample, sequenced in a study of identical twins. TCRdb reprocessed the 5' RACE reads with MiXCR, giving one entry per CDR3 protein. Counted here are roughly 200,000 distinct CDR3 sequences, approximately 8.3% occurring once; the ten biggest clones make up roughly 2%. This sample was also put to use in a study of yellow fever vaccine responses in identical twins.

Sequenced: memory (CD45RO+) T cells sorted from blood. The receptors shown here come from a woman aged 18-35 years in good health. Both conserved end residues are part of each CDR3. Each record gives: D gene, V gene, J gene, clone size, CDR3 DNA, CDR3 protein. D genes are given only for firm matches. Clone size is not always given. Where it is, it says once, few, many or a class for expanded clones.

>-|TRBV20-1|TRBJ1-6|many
TGCAGTGCAGGACAAACCTCCTATAATTCACCCCTCCACTTT
CSAGQTSYNSPLHF
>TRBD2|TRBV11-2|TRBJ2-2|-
TGTGCCAGCAGCCCGGGACTAGCGGGGGGAAACACCGGGGAGCTGTTTTTT
CASSPGLAGGNTGELFF
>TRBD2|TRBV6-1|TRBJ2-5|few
TGTGCCAGCAGTGGGACTAGCGGGCCTTGGGAGACCCAGTACTTC
CASSGTSGPWETQYF
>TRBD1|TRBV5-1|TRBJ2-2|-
TGCGCCAGCAGCCCTAGACAGGGGGGAAACACCGGGGAGCTGTTTTTT
CASSPRQGGNTGELFF
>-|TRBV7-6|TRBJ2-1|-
TGTGCCAGCAGCTTATCCGCCAATGAGCAGTTCTTC
CASSLSANEQFF
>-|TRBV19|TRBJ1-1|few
TGTGCCAGTAGCGGGGTATCCGCGAACACTGAAGCTTTCTTT
CASSGVSANTEAFF
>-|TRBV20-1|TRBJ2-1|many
TGCAGTGCCTCCTTCCGGGATGAGCAGTTCTTC
CSASFRDEQFF
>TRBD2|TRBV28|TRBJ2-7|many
TGTGCCAGCAGCCGGCGGCCTAGCGGGAGCGTATCCAACGAGCAGTACTTC
CASSRRPSGSVSNEQYF
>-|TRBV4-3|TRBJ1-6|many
TGCGCCAGCAGCCAAGCTAATTCACCCCTCCACTTT
CASSQANSPLHF
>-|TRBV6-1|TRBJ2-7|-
TGTGCCAGCAGAAGAAAACCAGGGTTCGAGAGCTCCTACGAGCAGTACTTC
CASRRKPGFESSYEQYF
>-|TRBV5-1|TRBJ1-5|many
TGCGCCAGCAGCTTGGAAGGGAGCGAAGAGGCCCAGCATTTT
CASSLEGSEEAQHF
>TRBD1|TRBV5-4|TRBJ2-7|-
TGTGCCAGCAGCTTGGCGAAGGGGGCAGTTGGCGAGCAGTACTTC
CASSLAKGAVGEQYF
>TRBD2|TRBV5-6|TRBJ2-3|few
TGTGCCAGCAGCCGTAGCGGGAGAATGGGAGATACGCAGTATTTT
CASSRSGRMGDTQYF
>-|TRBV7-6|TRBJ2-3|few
TGTGCCAGCAGCTTATCTTTCACAGATACGCAGTATTTT
CASSLSFTDTQYF
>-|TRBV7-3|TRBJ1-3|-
TGTGCCAGCAGCTTAAACGGGAACTCTGGAAACACCATATATTTT
CASSLNGNSGNTIYF
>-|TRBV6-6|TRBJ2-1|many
TGTGCCAGCACCCCGACCTACAATGAGCAGTTCTTC
CASTPTYNEQFF
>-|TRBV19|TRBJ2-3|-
TGTGCCAGTAGTAACATACAGGAGACAGATACGCAGTATTTT
CASSNIQETDTQYF
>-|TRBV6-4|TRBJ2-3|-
TGTGCCAGCAGTGACTCGAAGGGGAAGGGCACAGATACGCAGTATTTT
CASSDSKGKGTDTQYF
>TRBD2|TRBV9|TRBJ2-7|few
TGTGCCAGCAGCGTAGCCCCGGGGGGCTACGAGCAGTACTTC
CASSVAPGGYEQYF
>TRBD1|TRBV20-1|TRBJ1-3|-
TGCAGTGCTAGTCGTTACGGGACAGGGAACGCTGGAAACACCATATATTTT
CSASRYGTGNAGNTIYF
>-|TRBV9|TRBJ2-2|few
TGTGCCAGCAGCGTGATGGCTAGGGGGGACACCGGGGAGCTGTTTTTT
CASSVMARGDTGELFF
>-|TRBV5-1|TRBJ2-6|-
TGCGCCAGCAGCTTGGTAGTAGACTCTGGGGCCAACGTCCTGACTTTC
CASSLVVDSGANVLTF
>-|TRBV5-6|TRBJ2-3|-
TGTGCCAGCAGCATCACACAGGGCCCAAGCACAGATACGCAGTATTTT
CASSITQGPSTDTQYF